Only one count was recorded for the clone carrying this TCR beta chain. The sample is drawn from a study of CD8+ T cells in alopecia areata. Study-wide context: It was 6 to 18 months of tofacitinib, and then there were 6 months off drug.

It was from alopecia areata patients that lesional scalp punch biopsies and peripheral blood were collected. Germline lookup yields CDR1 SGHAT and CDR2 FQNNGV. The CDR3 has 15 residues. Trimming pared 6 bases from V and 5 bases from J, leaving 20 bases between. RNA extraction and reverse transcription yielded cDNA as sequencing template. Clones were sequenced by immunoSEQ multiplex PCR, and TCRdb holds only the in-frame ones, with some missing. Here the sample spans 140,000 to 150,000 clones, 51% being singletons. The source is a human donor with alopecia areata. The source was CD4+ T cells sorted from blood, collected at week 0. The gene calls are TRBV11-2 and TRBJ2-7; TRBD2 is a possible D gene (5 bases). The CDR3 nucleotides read TGTGCCAGCAGGAAACCCGGACGGGGAGATAACGAGCAGTACTTC. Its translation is CASRKPGRGDNEQYF.